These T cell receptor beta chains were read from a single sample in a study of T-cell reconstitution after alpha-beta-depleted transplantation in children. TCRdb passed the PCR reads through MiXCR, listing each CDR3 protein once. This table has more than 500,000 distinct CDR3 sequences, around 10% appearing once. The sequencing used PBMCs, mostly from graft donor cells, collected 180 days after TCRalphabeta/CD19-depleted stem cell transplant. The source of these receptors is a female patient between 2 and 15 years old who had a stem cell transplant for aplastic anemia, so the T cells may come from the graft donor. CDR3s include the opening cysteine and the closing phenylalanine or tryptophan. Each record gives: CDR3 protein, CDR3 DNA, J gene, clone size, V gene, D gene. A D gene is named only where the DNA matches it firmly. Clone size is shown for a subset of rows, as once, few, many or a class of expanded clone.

cdr3_aa: CASGRGATLAKNIQYF; cdr3_nt: TGTGCCAGCGGCCGCGGGGCGACACTAGCCAAAAACATTCAGTACTTC; j_call: TRBJ2-4; clone_size: few; v_call: TRBV7-2; d_call: .
cdr3_aa: CSAGLAGGRYNEQYF; cdr3_nt: TGCAGTGCCGGACTAGCGGGGGGCCGCTATAACGAGCAGTACTTC; j_call: TRBJ2-7; clone_size: few; v_call: TRBV20-1; d_call: TRBD2
cdr3_aa: CAWGRSGANTEAFF; cdr3_nt: TGTGCCTGGGGCCGGTCAGGTGCGAACACTGAAGCTTTCTTT; j_call: TRBJ1-1; clone_size: many; v_call: TRBV30; d_call: .
cdr3_aa: CASSGTSGRGYNEQFF; cdr3_nt: TGTGCCAGCAGCGGGACTAGCGGGAGGGGATACAATGAGCAGTTCTTC; j_call: TRBJ2-1; clone_size: .; v_call: TRBV7-3; d_call: TRBD2
cdr3_aa: CASRDGYNYGYTF; cdr3_nt: TGTGCCAGCAGGGACGGCTATAACTATGGCTACACCTTC; j_call: TRBJ1-2; clone_size: .; v_call: TRBV12-3/TRBV12-4; d_call: .
cdr3_aa: CASSRGRIAKNIQYF; cdr3_nt: TGTGCCAGCAGCCGTGGGCGAATAGCCAAAAACATTCAGTACTTC; j_call: TRBJ2-4; clone_size: many; v_call: TRBV7-2; d_call: .
cdr3_aa: CASSPRSGVSTDTQYF; cdr3_nt: TGTGCCAGCAGCCCAAGAAGTGGGGTTAGCACAGATACGCAGTATTTT; j_call: TRBJ2-3; clone_size: few; v_call: TRBV7-8; d_call: .
cdr3_aa: CATSRGPGADFGEKLFF; cdr3_nt: TGTGCCACCAGCAGGGGTCCGGGAGCTGATTTTGGTGAAAAACTGTTTTTT; j_call: TRBJ1-4; clone_size: few; v_call: TRBV15; d_call: .
cdr3_aa: CASSFAFIADSSTDTQYF; cdr3_nt: TGTGCCAGCAGCTTCGCTTTCATAGCGGACTCTAGCACAGATACGCAGTATTTT; j_call: TRBJ2-3; clone_size: .; v_call: TRBV7-8; d_call: .
cdr3_aa: CSVGVLRDREKDTQYF; cdr3_nt: TGCAGCGTCGGGGTCCTCCGGGACAGGGAGAAAGATACGCAGTATTTT; j_call: TRBJ2-3; clone_size: few; v_call: TRBV29-1; d_call: TRBD1
cdr3_aa: CASSQGYFYNEQFF; cdr3_nt: TGCGCCAGCAGCCAAGGCTATTTTTACAATGAGCAGTTCTTC; j_call: TRBJ2-1; clone_size: .; v_call: TRBV4-3; d_call: .
cdr3_aa: CASTYRPAGGMETQYF; cdr3_nt: TGTGCCAGTACCTATCGCCCAGCGGGAGGGATGGAGACCCAGTACTTC; j_call: TRBJ2-5; clone_size: few; v_call: TRBV19; d_call: TRBD2
cdr3_aa: CASSPPGGEQFF; cdr3_nt: TGTGCCAGCAGCCCGCCCGGGGGTGAGCAGTTCTTC; j_call: TRBJ2-1; clone_size: few; v_call: TRBV3-1; d_call: .
cdr3_aa: CASSQVPATNEKLFF; cdr3_nt: TGCGCCAGCAGCCAAGTCCCTGCAACTAATGAAAAACTGTTTTTT; j_call: TRBJ1-4; clone_size: many; v_call: TRBV4-3; d_call: .
cdr3_aa: CASSEQGAVGYGYTF; cdr3_nt: TGTGCCAGCAGTGAACAGGGGGCGGTAGGCTATGGCTACACCTTC; j_call: TRBJ1-2; clone_size: many; v_call: TRBV2; d_call: TRBD1
cdr3_aa: CASSLNRGPETQYF; cdr3_nt: TGTGCCAGCAGTTTAAACAGGGGGCCAGAGACCCAGTACTTC; j_call: TRBJ2-5; clone_size: few; v_call: TRBV27; d_call: TRBD1
cdr3_aa: CASSPRGQGRFEAAKKNTEAFF; cdr3_nt: TGTGCCAGCTCACCACGGGGACAGGGCCGATTCGAGGCGGCCAAGAAGAACACTGAAGCTTTCTTT; j_call: TRBJ1-1; clone_size: .; v_call: TRBV18; d_call: TRBD1
cdr3_aa: CSVRLAGYYEQYF; cdr3_nt: TGCAGCGTTCGACTAGCGGGATACTACGAGCAGTACTTC; j_call: TRBJ2-7; clone_size: .; v_call: TRBV29-1; d_call: TRBD2
cdr3_aa: CASSGVGAGRHF; cdr3_nt: TGTGCCAGCAGTGGGGTGGGCGCAGGGAGGCATTTT; j_call: TRBJ1-5; clone_size: .; v_call: TRBV6-1; d_call: .
cdr3_aa: CASRQQDRDGSNQPQHF; cdr3_nt: TGCGCCAGCCGCCAACAGGACAGGGACGGAAGCAATCAGCCCCAGCATTTT; j_call: TRBJ1-5; clone_size: few; v_call: TRBV5-1; d_call: TRBD1
cdr3_aa: CATSDSPQETQYF; cdr3_nt: TGTGCCACCAGTGACTCCCCTCAAGAGACCCAGTACTTC; j_call: TRBJ2-5; clone_size: .; v_call: TRBV24-1; d_call: .
cdr3_aa: CASSLTGTAEAFF; cdr3_nt: TGTGCCAGCTCACTAACAGGGACAGCCGAAGCTTTCTTT; j_call: TRBJ1-1; clone_size: many; v_call: TRBV18; d_call: TRBD1
cdr3_aa: CASSEGQGIGEQFF; cdr3_nt: TGTGCCAGCAGCGAGGGACAGGGTATTGGTGAGCAGTTCTTC; j_call: TRBJ2-1; clone_size: .; v_call: TRBV11-3; d_call: TRBD1
cdr3_aa: CSAPGPFNYGYTF; cdr3_nt: TGCAGTGCCCCCGGACCTTTCAACTATGGCTACACCTTC; j_call: TRBJ1-2; clone_size: few; v_call: TRBV20-1; d_call: .
cdr3_aa: CSASHGGSRSEQFF; cdr3_nt: TGCAGTGCATCACACGGGGGGAGTCGGAGTGAGCAGTTCTTC; j_call: TRBJ2-1; clone_size: few; v_call: TRBV20-1; d_call: TRBD2
cdr3_aa: CASSPRVAGDGANVLTF; cdr3_nt: TGTGCCAGCAGCCCCCGGGTAGCGGGAGATGGGGCCAACGTCCTGACTTTC; j_call: TRBJ2-6; clone_size: few; v_call: TRBV7-9; d_call: TRBD2
cdr3_aa: CASSLENTIYF; cdr3_nt: TGTGCCAGCAGCTTAGAGAACACCATATATTTT; j_call: TRBJ1-3; clone_size: .; v_call: TRBV7-8; d_call: .
cdr3_aa: CASSYGLAASTDTQYF; cdr3_nt: TGTGCCAGCAGTTACGGACTAGCGGCTAGCACAGATACGCAGTATTTT; j_call: TRBJ2-3; clone_size: many; v_call: TRBV6-2/TRBV6-3; d_call: TRBD2
cdr3_aa: CASTRRDRGDYGYTF; cdr3_nt: TGTGCCAGCACGCGGAGGGACAGGGGAGACTATGGCTACACCTTC; j_call: TRBJ1-2; clone_size: many; v_call: TRBV12-3/TRBV12-4; d_call: TRBD1
cdr3_aa: CASSQFADEKLFF; cdr3_nt: TGTGCCAGCAGCCAGTTCGCGGACGAAAAACTGTTTTTT; j_call: TRBJ1-4; clone_size: few; v_call: TRBV7-9; d_call: .